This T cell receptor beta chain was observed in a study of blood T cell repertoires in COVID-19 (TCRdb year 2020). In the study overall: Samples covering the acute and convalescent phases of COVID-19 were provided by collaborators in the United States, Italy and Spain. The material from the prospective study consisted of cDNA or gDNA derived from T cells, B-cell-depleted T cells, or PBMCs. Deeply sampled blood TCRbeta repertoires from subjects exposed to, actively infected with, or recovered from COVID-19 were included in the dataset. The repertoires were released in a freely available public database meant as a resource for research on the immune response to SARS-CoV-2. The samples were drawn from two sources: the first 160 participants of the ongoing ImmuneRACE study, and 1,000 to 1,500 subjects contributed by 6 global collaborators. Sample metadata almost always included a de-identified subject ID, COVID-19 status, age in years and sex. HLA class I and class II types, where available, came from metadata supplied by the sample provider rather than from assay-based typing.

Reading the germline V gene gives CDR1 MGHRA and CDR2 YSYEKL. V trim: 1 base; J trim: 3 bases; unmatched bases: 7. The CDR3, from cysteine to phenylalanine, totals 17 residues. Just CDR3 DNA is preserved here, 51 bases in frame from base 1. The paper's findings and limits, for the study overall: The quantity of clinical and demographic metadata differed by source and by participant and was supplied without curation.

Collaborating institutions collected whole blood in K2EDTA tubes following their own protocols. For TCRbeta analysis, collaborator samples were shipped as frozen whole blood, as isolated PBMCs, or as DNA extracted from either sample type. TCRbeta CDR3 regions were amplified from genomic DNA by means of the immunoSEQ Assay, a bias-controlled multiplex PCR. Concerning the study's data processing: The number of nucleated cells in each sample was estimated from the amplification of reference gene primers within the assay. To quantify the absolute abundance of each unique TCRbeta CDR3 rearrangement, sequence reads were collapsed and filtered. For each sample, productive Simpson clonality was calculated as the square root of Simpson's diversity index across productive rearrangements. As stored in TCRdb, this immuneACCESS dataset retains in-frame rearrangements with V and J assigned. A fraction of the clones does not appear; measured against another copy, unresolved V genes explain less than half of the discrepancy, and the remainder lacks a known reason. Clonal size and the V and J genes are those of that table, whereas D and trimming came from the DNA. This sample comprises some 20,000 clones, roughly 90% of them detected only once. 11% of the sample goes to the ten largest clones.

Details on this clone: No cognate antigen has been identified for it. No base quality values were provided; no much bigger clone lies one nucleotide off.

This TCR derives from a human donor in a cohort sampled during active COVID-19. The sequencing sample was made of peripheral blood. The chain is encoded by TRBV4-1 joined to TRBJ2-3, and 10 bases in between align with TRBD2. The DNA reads TGCGCCAGCAGCCAAGTGAGGCTAGCGGGAGCTACAGATACGCAGTATTTT. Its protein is CASSQVRLAGATDTQYF.